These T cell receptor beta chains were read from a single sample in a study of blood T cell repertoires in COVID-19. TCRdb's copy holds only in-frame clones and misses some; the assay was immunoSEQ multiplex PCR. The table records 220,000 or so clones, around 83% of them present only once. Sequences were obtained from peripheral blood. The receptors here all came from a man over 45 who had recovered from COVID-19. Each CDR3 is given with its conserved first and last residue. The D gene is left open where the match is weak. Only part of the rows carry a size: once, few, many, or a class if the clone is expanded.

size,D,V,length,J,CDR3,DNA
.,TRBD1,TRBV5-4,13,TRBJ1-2,CASSQGQIDGYTF,TGTGCCAGCAGCCAGGGACAGATTGATGGCTACACCTTC
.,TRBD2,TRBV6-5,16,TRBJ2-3,CASSSGLAGGPDTQYF,TGTGCCAGCAGTTCTGGACTAGCGGGAGGACCAGATACGCAGTATTTT
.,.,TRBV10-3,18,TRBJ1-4,CAISESWSSGATNEKLFF,TGTGCCATCAGTGAGTCGTGGAGCTCTGGAGCAACTAATGAAAAACTGTTTTTT
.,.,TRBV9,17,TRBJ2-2,CASSTRGDSANTGELFF,TGTGCCAGCAGCACCCGAGGGGACTCAGCGAACACCGGGGAGCTGTTTTTT
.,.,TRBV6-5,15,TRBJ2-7,CASSYGTPDSYEQYF,TGTGCCAGCAGTTACGGGACTCCCGACTCCTACGAGCAGTACTTC
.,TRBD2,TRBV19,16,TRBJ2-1,CASSAPASGRGNEQFF,TGTGCCAGTAGTGCCCCGGCTAGCGGGAGGGGCAATGAGCAGTTCTTC
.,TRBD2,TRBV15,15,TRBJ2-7,CATSIERGSSYEQYF,TGTGCCACCAGCATCGAGCGGGGGAGCTCCTACGAGCAGTACTTC
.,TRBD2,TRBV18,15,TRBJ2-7,CASSPTSGGSYEQYF,TGTGCCAGCTCACCTACGTCGGGGGGATCCTACGAGCAGTACTTC
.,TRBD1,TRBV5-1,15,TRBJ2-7,CASSSRDRGPYEQYF,TGCGCCAGCAGCTCCCGGGACAGGGGGCCCTACGAGCAGTACTTC
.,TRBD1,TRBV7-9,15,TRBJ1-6,CASSRDRGNNSPLHF,TGTGCCAGCAGCCGGGACAGGGGGAATAATTCACCCCTCCACTTT
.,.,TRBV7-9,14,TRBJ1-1,CASSQTFRDTEAFF,TGTGCCAGCAGCCAGACCTTTCGGGACACTGAAGCTTTCTTT
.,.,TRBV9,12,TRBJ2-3,CASSVDGDTQYF,TGTGCCAGCAGCGTAGACGGAGATACGCAGTATTTT
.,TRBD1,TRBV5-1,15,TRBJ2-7,CASSLDGQGTYEQYF,TGCGCCAGCAGCTTGGACGGACAGGGGACCTACGAGCAGTACTTC
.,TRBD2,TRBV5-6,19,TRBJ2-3,CASSFDGALGLAGIDTQYF,TGTGCCAGCAGCTTTGACGGGGCCCTGGGACTAGCGGGAATAGATACGCAGTATTTT
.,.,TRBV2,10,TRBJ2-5,CASSEETQYF,TGTGCCAGCAGCGAAGAGACCCAGTACTTC
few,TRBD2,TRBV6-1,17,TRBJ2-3,CASSEYRTSGSTDTQYF,TGTGCCAGCAGTGAATATCGAACTAGCGGGAGCACAGATACGCAGTATTTT
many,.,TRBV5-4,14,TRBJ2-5,CASSKSKGGETQYF,TGTGCCAGCAGCAAATCGAAGGGGGGGGAGACCCAGTACTTC
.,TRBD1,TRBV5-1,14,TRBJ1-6,CASSVSGGNSPLHF,TGCGCCAGCAGCGTCTCAGGGGGTAACTCACCCCTCCACTTT
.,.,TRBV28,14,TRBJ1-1,CASTVPSVYTEAFF,TGTGCCAGCACCGTCCCGTCCGTGTACACTGAAGCTTTCTTT
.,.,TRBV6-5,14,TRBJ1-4,CASTPRTANEKLFF,TGTGCCAGCACTCCCAGGACAGCTAATGAAAAACTGTTTTTT
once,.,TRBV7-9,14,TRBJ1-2,CASTLVGNRVGYTF,TGTGCCAGCACCCTAGTCGGCAACAGGGTTGGCTACACCTTC
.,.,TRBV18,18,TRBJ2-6,CASSPRQGSVSGANVLTF,TGTGCCAGCTCACCACGGCAGGGCAGTGTCTCTGGGGCCAACGTCCTGACTTTC
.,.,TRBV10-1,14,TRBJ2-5,CASSLGGPQETQYF,TGCGCCAGCAGCCTAGGGGGTCCCCAAGAGACCCAGTACTTC
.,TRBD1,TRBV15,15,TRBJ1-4,CATSWDSLSREKLFF,TGTGCCACCAGTTGGGACAGCCTATCGAGGGAAAAACTGTTTTTT
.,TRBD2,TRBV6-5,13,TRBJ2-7,CAIDGTNYYEQYF,TGTGCCATCGACGGGACTAACTACTACGAGCAGTACTTC
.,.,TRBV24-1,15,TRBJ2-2,CATRQGGANTGELFF,TGTGCCACCAGACAGGGTGGAGCGAACACCGGGGAGCTGTTTTTT
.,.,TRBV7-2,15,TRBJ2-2,CASSLVEANTGELFF,TGTGCCAGCAGCCTTGTTGAAGCCAACACCGGGGAGCTGTTTTTT
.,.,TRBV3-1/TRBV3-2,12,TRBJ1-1,CASSRVNTEAFF,TGTGCCAGCAGTCGGGTGAACACTGAAGCTTTCTTT
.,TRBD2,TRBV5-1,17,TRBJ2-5,CASSPPLTSGSRETQYF,TGCGCCAGCAGCCCACCCCTGACTAGCGGGAGTCGAGAGACCCAGTACTTC
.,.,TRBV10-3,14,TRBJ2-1,CAISERESYNEQFF,TGTGCCATCAGTGAACGGGAGTCCTACAATGAGCAGTTCTTC
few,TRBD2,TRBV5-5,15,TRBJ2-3,CASSTGLAGESKQYF,TGTGCCAGCAGCACGGGACTAGCGGGAGAGTCGAAGCAGTATTTT
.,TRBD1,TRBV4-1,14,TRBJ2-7,CASSQEYRGSEQYF,TGCGCCAGCAGCCAAGAATACAGGGGAAGCGAGCAGTACTTC
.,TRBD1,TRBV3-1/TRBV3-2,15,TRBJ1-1,CASSHEGQQNTEAFF,TGTGCCAGCAGCCACGAGGGACAGCAGAACACTGAAGCTTTCTTT
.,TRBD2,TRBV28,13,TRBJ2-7,CASSLLAGGGQYF,TGTGCCAGCAGTTTGTTAGCGGGAGGTGGGCAGTACTTC
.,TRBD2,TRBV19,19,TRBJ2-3,CASSTPGTSGSWGTDTQYF,TGTGCCAGTAGTACTCCCGGGACTAGCGGGAGTTGGGGCACAGATACGCAGTATTTT
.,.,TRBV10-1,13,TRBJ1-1,CASSETVNTEAFF,TGCGCCAGCAGCGAGACAGTAAACACTGAAGCTTTCTTT
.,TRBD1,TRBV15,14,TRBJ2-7,CATKPGTGVYEQYF,TGTGCCACAAAGCCCGGGACAGGGGTGTACGAGCAGTACTTC
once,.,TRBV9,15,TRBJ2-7,CASSVGVGETYEQYF,TGTGCCAGCAGCGTAGGCGTGGGAGAGACCTACGAGCAGTACTTC
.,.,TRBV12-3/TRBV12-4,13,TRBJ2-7,CASSSDFHHEQYF,TGTGCCAGCAGTTCCGACTTTCACCACGAGCAGTACTTC
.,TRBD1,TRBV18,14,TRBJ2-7,CASSPGGQGHEQYF,TGTGCCAGCTCACCGGGAGGACAGGGGCACGAGCAGTACTTC
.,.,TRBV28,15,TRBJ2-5,CASSSRRVWGETQYF,TGTGCCAGCAGTTCCCGCAGGGTCTGGGGAGAGACCCAGTACTTC
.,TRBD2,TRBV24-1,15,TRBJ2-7,CATSDLTSGSGEQYF,TGTGCCACCAGTGATTTGACTAGCGGGAGCGGCGAGCAGTACTTC
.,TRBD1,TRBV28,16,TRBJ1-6,CASSLGGRGDNSPLHF,TGTGCCAGCAGTTTGGGGGGCAGGGGGGATAATTCACCCCTCCACTTT
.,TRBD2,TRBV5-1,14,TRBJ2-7,CASSLLAGVTEQYF,TGCGCCAGCAGCCTGTTAGCGGGAGTAACGGAGCAGTACTTC
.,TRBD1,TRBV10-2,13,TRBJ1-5,CASQQGAYQPQHF,TGCGCCAGCCAACAGGGGGCTTATCAGCCCCAGCATTTT